The sequence of this T cell receptor beta chain was determined in a study of blood T cell repertoires in COVID-19. Study in general: Samples representing acute and convalescent COVID-19 were sourced from the United States, Italy and Spain. PBMCs, B-cell-depleted T cells, or T cells were the source of the cDNA or gDNA that made up the material.

Original processing notes: Estimation of nucleated cell counts was performed using reference gene primer amplification. Only in-frame clones appear in the TCRdb table, and some are missing; sequencing was by immunoSEQ multiplex PCR. The D gene and trimming were derived from the DNA, and the V and J assignments and clone size from that table. The sample yields 55,000 to 65,000 clones, about 77% seen once. Sequencing was done on a sample of peripheral blood. The receptor comes from a human donor in a cohort sampled during active COVID-19.

CDR3 coding DNA: TGTGCCAGCAGTTCTTTCCGGTGGAGTGAAAAACTGTTTTTT. As protein: CASSSFRWSEKLFF. The chain carries TRBV27 and TRBJ1-4; D is undetermined. The CDR3 extends over 14 amino acids. The germline CDR1 and CDR2 sequences are MNHEY and SMNVEV (reference sequence). V lost 4 bases, J lost 7 bases, and 13 bases lay in between.